This TCR beta chain was obtained from a study of control samples from healthy donors and cancer patients (dated by TCRdb to the early 2020s). Counted from cysteine to phenylalanine, this CDR3 has 18 amino acids. The DNA shown is the 54-base CDR3, in frame from base 1. At the junction V is shortened by 2 bases and J by 1 base, with 18 bases in between. CDR1 and CDR2, per the germline V gene (reference sequence), are LNHDA and SQIVND. Library prep was done by the immunoSEQ multiplex PCR assay. The clones in this table, taken by TCRdb from immuneACCESS, are in-frame only. Not every clone is retained; where verified, under half of the shortfall comes from an unresolved V gene, and the cause of the rest is unknown. Recorded for this sample are about 35,000 clones; around 93% of them occurred a single time. 1.5% to 2% of the sample is in the top ten clones. Concerning this clone: The antigen it binds to is not known. It has no much larger one-base neighbor in the sample; base qualities were not kept.

The rearranged chain carries TRBV19 and TRBJ1-5; a tentative D call is TRBD1 (5 bases match). The sample taken for sequencing was PBMCs. The sequence came from a man aged 35-49 years with colorectal cancer. The sequence in DNA is TGTGCCAGTAGTATATCGACAGCCACGGTACCGAGCAATCAGCCCCAGCATTTT. Its translation is CASSISTATVPSNQPQHF.